The subject of this entry is one TCR beta chain. Its matching antigen is unknown. The sample comes from a study of OX40 agonist ivuxolimab in advanced cancers. Study information: Ivuxolimab doses were 0.01, 0.1, 0.3, 1.5, 3 or 10 mg/kg every 2 weeks. A history of anti-PD-1, anti-PD-L1 or anti-CTLA-4 therapy was acceptable, and 40% had some. Findings and caveats of the study: The study found that CD8+ T cells averaged more expanded clones than CD4+.

Profiled with immunoSEQ multiplex PCR; TCRdb holds only in-frame clones, not every one. The data show tens of thousands of clones, approximately 85% seen once. Systemic immunosuppression or autoimmune disease history was grounds to exclude patients. CDR1 and CDR2 (germline): SGHDN, FVKESK. This CDR3 contains 13 residues. The sequencing here drew on CD4+ or CD8+ T cells sorted from blood, taken in a trial of the OX40 agonist ivuxolimab. V and J are TRBV14 and TRBJ2-5, with a weak D call TRBD1 (6 bases). The DNA matches TRBJ2-7 better at its end, which makes the J call doubtful. The source is an adult with an advanced solid tumor such as melanoma, head and neck, liver or kidney cancer. The CDR3 DNA is TGTGCCAGCAGCCTCTACAGGGCGGACGAGCAGTACTTC. Its protein product is CASSLYRADEQYF.